Included here is one T cell receptor beta chain sequence, with context. Its cognate antigen has yet to be identified. Base qualities are missing; no much larger clone stands one base away. The trial excluded patients who had a history of autoimmune disease or were on systemic immunosuppression. Peripheral blood for TCR sequencing was collected from all dose cohorts at baseline, on cycle 4 day 1, and on cycle 7 day 1. Samples were obtained from an open-label, multicenter, first-in-human phase I dose-escalation trial of ivuxolimab. Adults with locally advanced or metastatic head and neck squamous cell, hepatocellular, melanoma or renal cell carcinoma were enrolled in the trial. CD4+ and CD8+ T cells were sorted separately from peripheral blood before TCR sequencing. To sequence the TCRbeta CDR3 region, genomic DNA was isolated from the sorted cells. The immunoSEQ Assay was used to sequence the TCRbeta CDR3 regions. The immuneACCESS repertoire file appears here via TCRdb, limited to in-frame rearrangements. These files lack a portion of the clones; in checked studies, under half of the deficit traces to unresolved V genes, and the cause of the others is not known. The sample table records about 68,000 clones; roughly 80% of these occur just once. The ten largest clones represent approximately 11% of the sample.

These data are taken from a study of OX40 agonist ivuxolimab in advanced cancers. Notes on the research overall: The costimulatory receptor OX40 (CD134) was targeted by ivuxolimab, a fully human IgG2 agonistic monoclonal antibody. Intravenous ivuxolimab was administered to patients every 2 weeks at six dose levels: 0.01, 0.1, 0.3, 1.5, 3 and 10 mg/kg. Among the roughly 52 dose-escalation patients, about 19 had hepatocellular carcinoma, around 15 melanoma, 9 renal cell carcinoma and 9 head and neck cancer. A male proportion of 70% to 90% and a mean age of 60 years, ranging from about 23 to 90, were recorded for the dose-escalation cohort. Prior anti-PD-1, anti-PD-L1 or anti-CTLA-4 therapy was permitted, and 30% to 45% of dose-escalation patients had received checkpoint inhibitors. Partial responses were achieved by three dose-escalation patients, of whom one had hepatocellular carcinoma and two had cutaneous melanoma. The purpose of peripheral TCRbeta sequencing was to test whether ivuxolimab changed TCR sequence diversity and led to clonal T-cell expansion. The paper covers the monotherapy dose-escalation part of the phase I ivuxolimab trial, which included N of about 50 patients. Study-level results and caveats: At doses from 0.1 to 3.0 mg/kg, clonal expansion was seen in both CD4+ and CD8+ blood T cells between baseline and week 6. On average, CD8+ T cells showed more expanded clones than CD4+ T cells after ivuxolimab. Which antigens the clonally expanded peripheral T cells were specific for was not determined. Low levels of normalized T-cell clonal expansion were also seen in some nonresponding patients. In partial responders in the 0.1-3.0 mg/kg groups, normalized peripheral clonal expansion was found to be among the lowest, especially among CD8+ T cells.

Measured from the cysteine to the phenylalanine, the CDR3 is 13 residues long. The retained sequence is limited to the CDR3, 39 bases, with the frame set at the first base. V drops 7 bases and J drops 1 base, leaving 10 bases in between. CDR1 SNHLY and CDR2 FYNNEI were looked up in the germline V gene. The rearranged segments are TRBV2 and TRBJ1-1; the D gene is perhaps TRBD1, from 5 matching bases. This material consisted of CD4+ or CD8+ T cells sorted from blood, taken in a trial of the OX40 agonist ivuxolimab. The clonotype originates from an adult with an advanced solid tumor such as melanoma, head and neck, liver or kidney cancer. This receptor has the CDR3 CASIPTGNTEAFF. The nucleotide sequence reads TGTGCCAGCATTCCTACAGGGAACACTGAAGCTTTCTTT.